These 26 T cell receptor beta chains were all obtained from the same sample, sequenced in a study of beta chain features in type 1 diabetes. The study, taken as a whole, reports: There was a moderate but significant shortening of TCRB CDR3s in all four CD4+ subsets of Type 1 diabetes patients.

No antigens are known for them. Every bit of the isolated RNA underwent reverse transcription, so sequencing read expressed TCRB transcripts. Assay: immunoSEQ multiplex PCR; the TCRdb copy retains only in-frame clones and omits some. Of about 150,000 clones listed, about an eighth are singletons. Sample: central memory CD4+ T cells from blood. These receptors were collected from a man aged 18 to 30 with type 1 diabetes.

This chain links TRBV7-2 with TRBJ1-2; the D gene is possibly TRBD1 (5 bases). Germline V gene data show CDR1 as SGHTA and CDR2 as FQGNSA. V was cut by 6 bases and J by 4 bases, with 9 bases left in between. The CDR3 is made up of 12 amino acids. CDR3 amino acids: CASSQGLYGYTF. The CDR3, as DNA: TGTGCCAGCAGTCAGGGCCTCTATGGCTACACCTTC.

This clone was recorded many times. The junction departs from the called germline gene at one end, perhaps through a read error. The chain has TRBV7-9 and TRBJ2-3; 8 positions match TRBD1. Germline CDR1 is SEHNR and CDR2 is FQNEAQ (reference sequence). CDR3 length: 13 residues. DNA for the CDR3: TGTGCCAGCAGCCCAGGGGGCACCGATACGCAGTATTTT. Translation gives CASSPGGTDTQYF.

DNA for the CDR3: TGTGCCAGCACCGTTGGGGAAGCCTACGAGCAGTACTTC. Its protein is CASTVGEAYEQYF. The chain is built from TRBV7-9 and TRBJ2-7; D ambiguous. Germline V lookup: CDR1 SEHNR, CDR2 FQNEAQ (reference sequence). The V and J ends lost 7 bases and 2 bases respectively, with 12 bases between them. This CDR3 region has 13 residues.

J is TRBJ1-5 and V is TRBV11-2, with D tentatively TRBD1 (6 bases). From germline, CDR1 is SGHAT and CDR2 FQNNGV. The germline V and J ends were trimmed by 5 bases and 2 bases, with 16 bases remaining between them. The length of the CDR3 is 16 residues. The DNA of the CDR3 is TGTGCCAGCAGCCAGGCCCCAGGGGTAGGCAATCAGCCCCAGCATTTT. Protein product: CASSQAPGVGNQPQHF.

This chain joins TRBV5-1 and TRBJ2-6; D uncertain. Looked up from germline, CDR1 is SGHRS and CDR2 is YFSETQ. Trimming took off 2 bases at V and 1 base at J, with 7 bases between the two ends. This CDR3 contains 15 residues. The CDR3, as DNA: TGCGCCAGCAGCTTAGAAGCGTCTGGGGCCAACGTCCTGACTTTC. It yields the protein CASSLEASGANVLTF. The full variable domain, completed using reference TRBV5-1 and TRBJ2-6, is KAGVTQTPRYLIKTRGQQVTLSCSPISGHRSVSWYQQTPGQGLQFLFEYFSETQRNKGNFPGRFSGRQFSNSRSEMNVSTLELGDSALYLCASSLEASGANVLTFGAGSRLTVL.

The CDR3 loop is CASSWGNAQGETQYF. DNA for the CDR3: TGTGCCAGCTCGTGGGGTAATGCCCAAGGAGAGACCCAGTACTTC. The V gene is TRBV18, the J gene TRBJ2-5; D is ambiguous. Germline V gene data show CDR1 as KGHSH and CDR2 as LQKENI. The CDR3 contains 15 residues. The V gene lost 6 bases and the J gene lost 4 bases, with 18 bases spanning the gap.

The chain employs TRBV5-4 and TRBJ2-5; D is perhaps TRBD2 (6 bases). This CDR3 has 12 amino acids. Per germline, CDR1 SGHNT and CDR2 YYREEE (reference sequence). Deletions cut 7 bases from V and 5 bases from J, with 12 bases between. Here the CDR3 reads CASGNLAETQYF. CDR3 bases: TGTGCCAGCGGTAATCTAGCGGAGACCCAGTACTTC.

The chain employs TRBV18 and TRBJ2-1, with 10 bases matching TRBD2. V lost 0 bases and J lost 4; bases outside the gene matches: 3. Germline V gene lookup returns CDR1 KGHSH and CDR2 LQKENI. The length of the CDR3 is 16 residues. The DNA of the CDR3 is TGTGCCAGCTCACCACCGAGCGGGGGGGCATACAATGAGCAGTTCTTC. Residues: CASSPPSGGAYNEQFF.

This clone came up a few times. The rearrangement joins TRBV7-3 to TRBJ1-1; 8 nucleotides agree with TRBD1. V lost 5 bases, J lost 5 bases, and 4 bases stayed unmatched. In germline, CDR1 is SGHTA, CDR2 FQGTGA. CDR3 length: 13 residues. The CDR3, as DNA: TGTGCCAGCAGCACAGACAGGGGAACTGAAGCTTTCTTT. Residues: CASSTDRGTEAFF.

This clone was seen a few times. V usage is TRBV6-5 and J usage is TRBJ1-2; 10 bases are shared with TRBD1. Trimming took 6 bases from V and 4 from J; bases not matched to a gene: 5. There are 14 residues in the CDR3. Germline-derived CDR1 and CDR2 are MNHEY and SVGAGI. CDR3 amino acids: CASSPGTGAYGYTF. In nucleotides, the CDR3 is TGTGCCAGCAGCCCCGGGACAGGGGCCTATGGCTACACCTTC.

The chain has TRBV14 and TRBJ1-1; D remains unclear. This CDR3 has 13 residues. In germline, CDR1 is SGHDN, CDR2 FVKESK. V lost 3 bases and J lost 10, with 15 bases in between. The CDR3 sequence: CASSQSLVVRAFF. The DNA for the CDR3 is TGTGCCAGCAGCCAGTCATTAGTGGTCCGAGCTTTCTTT.

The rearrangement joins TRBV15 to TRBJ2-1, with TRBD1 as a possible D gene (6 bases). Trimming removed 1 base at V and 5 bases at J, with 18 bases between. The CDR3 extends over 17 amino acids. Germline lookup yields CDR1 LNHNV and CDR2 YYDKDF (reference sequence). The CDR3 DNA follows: TGTGCCACCAGCAGAGGGAAACTACCGCAGGGGAACAATGAGCAGTTCTTC. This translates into CATSRGKLPQGNNEQFF. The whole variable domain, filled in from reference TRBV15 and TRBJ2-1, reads DAMVIQNPRYQVTQFGKPVTLSCSQTLNHNVMYWYQQKSSQAPKLLFHYYDKDFNNEADTPDNFQSRRPNTSFCFLDIRSPGLGDTAMYLCATSRGKLPQGNNEQFFGPGTRLTVL.

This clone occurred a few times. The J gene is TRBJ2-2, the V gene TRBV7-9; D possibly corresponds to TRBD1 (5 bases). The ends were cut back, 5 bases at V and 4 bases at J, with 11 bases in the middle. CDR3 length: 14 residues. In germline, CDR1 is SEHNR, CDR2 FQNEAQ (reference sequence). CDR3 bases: TGTGCCAGCAGCCACGCAGGGCGCACCGGGGAGCTGTTTTTT. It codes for CASSHAGRTGELFF. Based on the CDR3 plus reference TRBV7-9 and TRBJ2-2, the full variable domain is DTGVSQNPRHKITKRGQNVTFRCDPISEHNRLYWYRQTLGQGPEFLTYFQNEAQLEKSRLLSDRFSAERPKGSFSTLEIQRTEQGDSAMYLCASSHAGRTGELFFGEGSRLTVL.

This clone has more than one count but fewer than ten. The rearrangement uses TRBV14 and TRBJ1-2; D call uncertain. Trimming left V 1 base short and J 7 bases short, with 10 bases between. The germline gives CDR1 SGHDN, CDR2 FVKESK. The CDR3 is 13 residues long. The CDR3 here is CASSQVVSGGYTF. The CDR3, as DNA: TGTGCCAGCAGCCAAGTCGTCTCCGGTGGCTACACCTTC. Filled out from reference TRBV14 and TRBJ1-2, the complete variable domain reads EAGVTQFPSHSVIEKGQTVTLRCDPISGHDNLYWYRRVMGKEIKFLLHFVKESKQDESGMPNNRFLAERTGGTYSTLKVQPAELEDSGVYFCASSQVVSGGYTFGSGTRLTVV.

The CDR3 loop is CASSLDAGSYGYTF. The CDR3 DNA reads TGCGCCAGCAGCTTGGACGCAGGGAGCTATGGCTACACCTTC. This sequence joins TRBV5-1 and TRBJ1-2; maybe TRBD1 (5 bases). CDR3 length: 14 residues. Trimming removed 0 bases from V and 4 bases from J, with 10 bases in between. The germline V gene encodes CDR1 SGHRS and CDR2 YFSETQ.

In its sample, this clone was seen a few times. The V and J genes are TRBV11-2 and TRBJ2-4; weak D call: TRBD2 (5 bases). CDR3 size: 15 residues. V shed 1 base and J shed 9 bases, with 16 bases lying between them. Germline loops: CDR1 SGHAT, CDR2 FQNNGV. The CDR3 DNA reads TGTGCCAGCAGCTTAGCAATGGCGGGCGACGGCATTCAGTACTTC. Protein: CASSLAMAGDGIQYF.

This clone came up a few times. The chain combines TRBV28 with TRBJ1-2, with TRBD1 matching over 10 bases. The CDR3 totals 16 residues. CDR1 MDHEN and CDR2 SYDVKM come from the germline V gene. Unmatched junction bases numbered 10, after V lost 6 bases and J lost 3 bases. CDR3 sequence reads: CASRGQGERVDYGYTF. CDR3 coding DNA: TGTGCCAGCAGAGGACAGGGGGAACGGGTTGACTATGGCTACACCTTC.

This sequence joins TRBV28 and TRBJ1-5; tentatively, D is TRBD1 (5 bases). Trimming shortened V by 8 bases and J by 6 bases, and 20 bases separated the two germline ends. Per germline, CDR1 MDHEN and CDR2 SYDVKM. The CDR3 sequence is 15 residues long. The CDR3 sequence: CASLGGEIRIQPQHF. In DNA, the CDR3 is TGTGCCAGCCTTGGAGGGGAAATTAGAATTCAGCCCCAGCATTTT.

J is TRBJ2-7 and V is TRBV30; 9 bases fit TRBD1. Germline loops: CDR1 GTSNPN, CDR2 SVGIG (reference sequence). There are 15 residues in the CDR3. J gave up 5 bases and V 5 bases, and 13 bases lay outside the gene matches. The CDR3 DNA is TGTGCCTGGGACTCGGGACAGGGAATTTTACACGAGCAGTACTTC. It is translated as CAWDSGQGILHEQYF. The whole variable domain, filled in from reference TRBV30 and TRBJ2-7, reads SQTIHQWPATLVQPVGSPLSLECTVEGTSNPNLYWYRQAAGRGLQLLFYSVGIGQISSEVPQNLSASRPQDRQFILSSKKLLLSDSGFYLCAWDSGQGILHEQYFGPGTRLTVT.

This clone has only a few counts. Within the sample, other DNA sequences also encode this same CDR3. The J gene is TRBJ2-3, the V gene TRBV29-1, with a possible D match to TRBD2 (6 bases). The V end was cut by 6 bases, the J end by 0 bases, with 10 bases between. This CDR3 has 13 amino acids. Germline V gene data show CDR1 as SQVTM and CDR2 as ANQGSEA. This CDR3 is CSVSGGSTDTQYF. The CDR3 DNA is TGCAGCGTGTCCGGGGGAAGCACAGATACGCAGTATTTT.

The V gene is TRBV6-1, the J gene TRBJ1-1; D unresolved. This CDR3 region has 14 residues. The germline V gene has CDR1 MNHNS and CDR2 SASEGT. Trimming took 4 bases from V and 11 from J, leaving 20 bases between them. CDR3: CASSGARASYGAFF. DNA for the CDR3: TGTGCCAGCAGTGGGGCCCGGGCCTCGTATGGGGCTTTCTTT.

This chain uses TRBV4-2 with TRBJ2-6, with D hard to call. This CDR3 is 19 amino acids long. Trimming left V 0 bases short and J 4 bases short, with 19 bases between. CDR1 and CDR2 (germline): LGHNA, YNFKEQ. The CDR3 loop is CASSQEARNTLRGANVLTF. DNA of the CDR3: TGTGCCAGCAGCCAAGAAGCAAGGAACACCCTGAGGGGGGCCAACGTCCTGACTTTC.

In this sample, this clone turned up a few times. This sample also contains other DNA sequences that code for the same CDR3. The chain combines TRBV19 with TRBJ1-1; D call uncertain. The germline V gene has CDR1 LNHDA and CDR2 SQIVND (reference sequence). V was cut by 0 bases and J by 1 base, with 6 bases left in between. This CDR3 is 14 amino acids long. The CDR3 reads CASSIDRRNTEAFF. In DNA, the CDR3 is TGTGCCAGTAGTATAGATAGGCGGAACACTGAAGCTTTCTTT.

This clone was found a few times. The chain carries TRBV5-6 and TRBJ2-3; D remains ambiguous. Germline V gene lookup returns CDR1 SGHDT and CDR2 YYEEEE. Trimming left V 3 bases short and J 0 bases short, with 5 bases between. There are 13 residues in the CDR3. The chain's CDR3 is CASSWASTDTQYF. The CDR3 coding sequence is TGTGCCAGCAGCTGGGCTAGCACAGATACGCAGTATTTT.

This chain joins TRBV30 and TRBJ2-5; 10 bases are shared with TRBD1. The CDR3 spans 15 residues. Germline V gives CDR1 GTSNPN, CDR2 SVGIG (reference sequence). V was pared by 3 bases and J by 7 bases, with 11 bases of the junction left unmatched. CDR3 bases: TGTGCCTGGAGCCCATCGGGACAGGGGATGGGGACCCAGTACTTC. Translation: CAWSPSGQGMGTQYF.

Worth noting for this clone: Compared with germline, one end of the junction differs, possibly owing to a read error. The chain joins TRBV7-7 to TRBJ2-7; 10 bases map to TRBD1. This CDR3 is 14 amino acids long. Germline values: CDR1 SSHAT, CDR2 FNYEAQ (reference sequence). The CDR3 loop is CASSRDRGSGEQYF. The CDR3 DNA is TGTGCTAGCAGCCGGGACAGGGGTTCGGGCGAGCAGTACTTC.